A selection of T cell receptor beta chains follows, all from one sample in a study of OX40 agonist ivuxolimab in advanced cancers. Method: immunoSEQ multiplex PCR; TCRdb's copy keeps in-frame clones and lacks some. The repertoire consists of 70,000 to 75,000 clones, with 85% to 90% occurring once and the leading ten covering 0.53%. Material: CD4+ or CD8+ T cells sorted from blood, obtained in a trial of the OX40 agonist ivuxolimab. The receptors shown here come from an adult with an advanced solid tumor such as melanoma, head and neck, liver or kidney cancer. Both conserved end residues are part of each CDR3.

v_call | cdr3_aa
TRBV18 | CASSRQGDNQPQHF
TRBV4-1 | CASSQGTGRLSGNTIYF
TRBV5-6 | CASTSGGEQYF
TRBV2 | CASSERQGGETQYF
TRBV19 | CASSIVGHGEETQYF
TRBV6-5 | CATTRQGPNYGYTF
TRBV18 | CASSHQSRDAGNTIYF
TRBV7-9 | CASSQGQGGQPQHF
TRBV30 | CAWKLAGTYEQYF
TRBV7-2 | CASSISGPIQYF
TRBV18 | CASSPRQGHGYTF
TRBV7-2 | CASSVGQGASQPQHF
TRBV6-5 | CASSSRQRNTEAFF
TRBV11-3 | CASSPSKGARTGELFF
TRBV19 | CASSTSRTTHNEQFF
TRBV5-1 | CASSPPGGYLYGYTF
TRBV19 | CASSILGRKGYTF
TRBV18 | CASSPTSERVEQYF
TRBV27 | CASSTPGNTIYF
TRBV5-1 | CASSSQGTTDTQYF
TRBV6-6 | CASSYSQQGFGYTF
TRBV5-4 | CASSLQGLAGGDTQYF
TRBV29-1 | CSAAGVETQYF
TRBV6-1 | CASSEWVAADTQYF
TRBV2 | CASRQSYSNQPQHF
TRBV5-1 | CASSLGESEYGYTF
TRBV7-2 | CASSLGMSPNQPQHF
TRBV7-2 | CASSLVPASGRAPEQYF
TRBV5-4 | CASSLDGRAQAEQFF
TRBV5-8 | CASRDSVRTEAFF
TRBV7-2 | CASSLQYGYTF
TRBV5-5 | CASSLPGTGELFF
TRBV5-1 | CASSLRYPRDTNEKLFF